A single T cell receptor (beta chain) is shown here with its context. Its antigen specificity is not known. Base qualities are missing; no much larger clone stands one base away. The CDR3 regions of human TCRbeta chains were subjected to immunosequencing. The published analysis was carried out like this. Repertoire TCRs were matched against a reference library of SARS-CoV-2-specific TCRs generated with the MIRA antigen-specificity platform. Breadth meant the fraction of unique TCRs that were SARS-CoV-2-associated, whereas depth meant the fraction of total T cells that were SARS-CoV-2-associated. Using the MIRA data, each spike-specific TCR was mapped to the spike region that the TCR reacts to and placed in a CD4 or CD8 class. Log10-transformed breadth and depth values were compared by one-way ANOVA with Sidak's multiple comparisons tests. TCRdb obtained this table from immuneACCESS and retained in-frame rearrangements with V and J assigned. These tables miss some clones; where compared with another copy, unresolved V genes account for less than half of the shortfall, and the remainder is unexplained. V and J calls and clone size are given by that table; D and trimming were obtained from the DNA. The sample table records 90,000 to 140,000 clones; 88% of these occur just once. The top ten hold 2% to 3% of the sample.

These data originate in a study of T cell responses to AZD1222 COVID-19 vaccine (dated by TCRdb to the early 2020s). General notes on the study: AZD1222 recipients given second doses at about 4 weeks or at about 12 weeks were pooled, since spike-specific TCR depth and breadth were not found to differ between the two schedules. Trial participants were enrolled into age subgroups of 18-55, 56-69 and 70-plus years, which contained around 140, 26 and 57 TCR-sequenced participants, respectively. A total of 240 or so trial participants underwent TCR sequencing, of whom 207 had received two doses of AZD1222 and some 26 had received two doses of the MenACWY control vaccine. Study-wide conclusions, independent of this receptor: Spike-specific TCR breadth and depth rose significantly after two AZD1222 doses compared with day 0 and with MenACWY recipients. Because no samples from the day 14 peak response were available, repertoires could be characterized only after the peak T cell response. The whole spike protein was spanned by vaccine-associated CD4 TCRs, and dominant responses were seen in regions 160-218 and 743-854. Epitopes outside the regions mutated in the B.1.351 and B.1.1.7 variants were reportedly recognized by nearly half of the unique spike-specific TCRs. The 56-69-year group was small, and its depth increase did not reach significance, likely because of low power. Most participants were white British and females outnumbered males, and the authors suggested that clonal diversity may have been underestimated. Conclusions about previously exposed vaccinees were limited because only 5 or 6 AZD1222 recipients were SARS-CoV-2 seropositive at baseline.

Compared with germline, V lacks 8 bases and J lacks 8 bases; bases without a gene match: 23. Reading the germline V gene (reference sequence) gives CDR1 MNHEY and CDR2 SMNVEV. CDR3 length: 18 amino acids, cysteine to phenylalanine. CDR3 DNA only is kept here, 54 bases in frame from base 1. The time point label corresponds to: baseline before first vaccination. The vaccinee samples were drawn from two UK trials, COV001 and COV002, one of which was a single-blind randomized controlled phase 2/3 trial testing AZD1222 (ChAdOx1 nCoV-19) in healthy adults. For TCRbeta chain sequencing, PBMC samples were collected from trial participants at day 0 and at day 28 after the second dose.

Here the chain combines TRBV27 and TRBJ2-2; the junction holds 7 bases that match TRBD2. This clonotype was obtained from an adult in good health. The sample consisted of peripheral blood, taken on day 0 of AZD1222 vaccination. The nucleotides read TGTGCCAGCTCAGTAGGAGCGGGGAGGTCTCCAGTCCGTGGGGAGCTGTTTTTT. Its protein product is CASSVGAGRSPVRGELFF.